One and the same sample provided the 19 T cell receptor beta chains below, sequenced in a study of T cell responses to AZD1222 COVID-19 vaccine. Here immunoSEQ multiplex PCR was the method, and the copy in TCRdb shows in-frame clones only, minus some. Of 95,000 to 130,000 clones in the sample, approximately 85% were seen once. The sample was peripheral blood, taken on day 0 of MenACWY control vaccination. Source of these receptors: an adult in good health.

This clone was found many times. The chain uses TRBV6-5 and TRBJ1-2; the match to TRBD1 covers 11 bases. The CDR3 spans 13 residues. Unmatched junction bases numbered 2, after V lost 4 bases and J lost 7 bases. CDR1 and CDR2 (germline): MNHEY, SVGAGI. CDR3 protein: CASSWDRGGGYTF. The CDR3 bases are TGTGCCAGCAGTTGGGACAGGGGGGGTGGCTACACCTTC.

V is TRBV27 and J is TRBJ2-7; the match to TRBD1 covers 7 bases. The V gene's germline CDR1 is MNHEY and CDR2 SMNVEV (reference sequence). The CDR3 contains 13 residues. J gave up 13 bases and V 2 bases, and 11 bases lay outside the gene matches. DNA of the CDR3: TGTGCCAGCAGTTTACGACCCGACAGGGCGGTATACTTC. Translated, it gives CASSLRPDRAVYF.

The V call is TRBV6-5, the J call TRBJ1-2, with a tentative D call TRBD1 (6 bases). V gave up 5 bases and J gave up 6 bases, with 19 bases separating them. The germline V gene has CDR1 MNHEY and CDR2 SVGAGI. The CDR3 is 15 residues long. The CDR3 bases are TGTGCCAGCAGTCCTTTCGGGGGGCACCGGGATGGCTACACCTTC. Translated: CASSPFGGHRDGYTF.

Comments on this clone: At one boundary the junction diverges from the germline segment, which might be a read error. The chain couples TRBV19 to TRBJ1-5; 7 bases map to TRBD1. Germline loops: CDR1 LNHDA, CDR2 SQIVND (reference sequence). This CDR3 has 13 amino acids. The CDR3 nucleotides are TGTGCTAGTAGCGGGACAGTTGATCAGCCCCAGCATTTT. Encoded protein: CASSGTVDQPQHF. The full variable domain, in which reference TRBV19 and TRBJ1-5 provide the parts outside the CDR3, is DGGITQSPKYLFRKEGQNVTLSCEQNLNHDAMYWYRQDPGQGLRLIYYSQIVNDFQKGDIAEGYSVSREKKESFPLTVTSAQKNPTAFYLCASSGTVDQPQHFGDGTRLSIL.

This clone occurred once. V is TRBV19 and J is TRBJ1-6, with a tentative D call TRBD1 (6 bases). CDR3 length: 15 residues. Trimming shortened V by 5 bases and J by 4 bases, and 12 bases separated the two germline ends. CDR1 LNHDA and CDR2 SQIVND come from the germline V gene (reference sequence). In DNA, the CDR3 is TGTGCCAGTAGTGTGGACAGCCGGTATAATTCACCCCTCCACTTT. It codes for CASSVDSRYNSPLHF.

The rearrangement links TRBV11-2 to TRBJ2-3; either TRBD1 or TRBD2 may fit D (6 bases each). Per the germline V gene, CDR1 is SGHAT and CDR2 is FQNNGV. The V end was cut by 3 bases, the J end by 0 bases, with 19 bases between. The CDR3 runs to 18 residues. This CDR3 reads CASSFYYGGPSSTDTQYF. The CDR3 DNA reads TGTGCCAGCAGCTTTTATTATGGGGGGCCCTCTAGCACAGATACGCAGTATTTT.

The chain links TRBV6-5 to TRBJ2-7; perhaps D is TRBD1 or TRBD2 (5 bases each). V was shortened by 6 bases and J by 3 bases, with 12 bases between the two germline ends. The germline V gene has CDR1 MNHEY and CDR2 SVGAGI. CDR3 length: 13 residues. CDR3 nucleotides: TGTGCCAGCAGGACCGGGACGGTCTACGAGCAGTACTTC. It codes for CASRTGTVYEQYF.

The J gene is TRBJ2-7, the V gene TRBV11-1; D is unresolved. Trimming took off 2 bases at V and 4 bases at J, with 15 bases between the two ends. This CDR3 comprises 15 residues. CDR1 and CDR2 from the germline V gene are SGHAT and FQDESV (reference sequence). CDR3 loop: CASSLRSGDGYEQYF. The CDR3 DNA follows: TGTGCCAGCAGCTTAAGGAGTGGGGATGGATACGAGCAGTACTTC.

The CDR3 region is CASSEGIGGGKETQYF. As DNA, the CDR3 is TGCGCCAGCAGTGAAGGAATCGGGGGGGGCAAAGAGACCCAGTACTTC. This chain joins TRBV10-2 and TRBJ2-5; 8 bases agree with TRBD2. The CDR3 sequence is 16 residues long. CDR1 and CDR2 (germline): WSHSY, SAAADI. With V trimmed by 3 bases and J by 3 bases, 9 bases remained unmatched.

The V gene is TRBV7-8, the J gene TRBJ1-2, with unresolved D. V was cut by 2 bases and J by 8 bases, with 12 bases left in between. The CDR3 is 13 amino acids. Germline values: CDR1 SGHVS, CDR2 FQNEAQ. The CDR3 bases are TGTGCCAGCAGCTTATACGACCTCGGAGGCTACACCTTC. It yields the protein CASSLYDLGGYTF.

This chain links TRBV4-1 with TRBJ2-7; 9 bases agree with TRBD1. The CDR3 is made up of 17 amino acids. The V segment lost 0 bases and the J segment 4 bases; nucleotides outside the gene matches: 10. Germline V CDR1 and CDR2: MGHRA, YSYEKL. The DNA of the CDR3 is TGCGCCAGCAGCCAAGATTGGTCGGGACAGGGACATTACGAGCAGTACTTC. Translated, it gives CASSQDWSGQGHYEQYF.

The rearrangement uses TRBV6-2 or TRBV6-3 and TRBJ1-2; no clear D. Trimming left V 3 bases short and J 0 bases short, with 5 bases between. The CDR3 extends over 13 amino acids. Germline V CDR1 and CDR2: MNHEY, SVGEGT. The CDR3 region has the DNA TGTGCCAGCAGTTATAGGACTAACTATGGCTACACCTTC. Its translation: CASSYRTNYGYTF.

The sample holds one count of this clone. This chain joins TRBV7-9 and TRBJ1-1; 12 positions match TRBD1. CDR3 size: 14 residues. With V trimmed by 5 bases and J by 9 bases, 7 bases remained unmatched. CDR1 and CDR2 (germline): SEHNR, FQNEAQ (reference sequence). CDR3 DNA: TGTGCCAGCAGCCAAGGGACAGGGGGCTCCCAAGCTTTCTTT. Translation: CASSQGTGGSQAFF.

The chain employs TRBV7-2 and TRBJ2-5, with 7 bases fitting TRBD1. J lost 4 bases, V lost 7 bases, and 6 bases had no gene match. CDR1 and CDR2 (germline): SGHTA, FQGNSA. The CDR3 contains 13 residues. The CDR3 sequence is CASTGGWSETQYF. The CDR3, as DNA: TGTGCCAGCACAGGGGGATGGTCAGAGACCCAGTACTTC.

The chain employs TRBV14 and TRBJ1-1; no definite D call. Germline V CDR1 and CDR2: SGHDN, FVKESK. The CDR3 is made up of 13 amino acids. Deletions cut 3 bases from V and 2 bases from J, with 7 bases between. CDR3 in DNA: TGTGCCAGCAGCCAGGGCTTTAACACTGAAGCTTTCTTT. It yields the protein CASSQGFNTEAFF.

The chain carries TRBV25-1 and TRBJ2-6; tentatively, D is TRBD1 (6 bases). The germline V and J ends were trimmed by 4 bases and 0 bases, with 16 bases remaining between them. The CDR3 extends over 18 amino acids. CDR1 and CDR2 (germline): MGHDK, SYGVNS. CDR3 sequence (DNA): TGTGCCAGCAGTGGGGCAGGGGCCCGCTCCTCTGGGGCCAACGTCCTGACTTTC. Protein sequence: CASSGAGARSSGANVLTF.

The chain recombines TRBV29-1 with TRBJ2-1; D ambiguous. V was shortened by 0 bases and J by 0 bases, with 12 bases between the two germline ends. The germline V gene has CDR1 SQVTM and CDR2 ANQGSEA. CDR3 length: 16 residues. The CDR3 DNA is TGCAGCGTTGAAGACGCAGATATAAGCTCCTACAATGAGCAGTTCTTC. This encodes CSVEDADISSYNEQFF.

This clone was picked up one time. The chain's CDR3 is CASSFRLNQPQHF. For the CDR3, the DNA is TGTGCCAGCAGTTTCCGATTGAATCAGCCCCAGCATTTT. The chain combines TRBV12-3 or TRBV12-4 with TRBJ1-5; D gene uncertain. Deletions cut 3 bases from V and 4 bases from J, with 7 bases between. This CDR3 has 13 residues.

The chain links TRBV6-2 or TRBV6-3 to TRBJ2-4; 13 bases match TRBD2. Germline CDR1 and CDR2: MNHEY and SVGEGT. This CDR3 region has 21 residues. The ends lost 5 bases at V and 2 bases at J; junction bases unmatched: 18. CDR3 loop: CASSAPGLAGDLAFSKNIQYF. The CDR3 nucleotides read TGTGCCAGCAGTGCCCCCGGACTAGCGGGGGACCTAGCTTTTTCCAAAAACATTCAGTACTTC.